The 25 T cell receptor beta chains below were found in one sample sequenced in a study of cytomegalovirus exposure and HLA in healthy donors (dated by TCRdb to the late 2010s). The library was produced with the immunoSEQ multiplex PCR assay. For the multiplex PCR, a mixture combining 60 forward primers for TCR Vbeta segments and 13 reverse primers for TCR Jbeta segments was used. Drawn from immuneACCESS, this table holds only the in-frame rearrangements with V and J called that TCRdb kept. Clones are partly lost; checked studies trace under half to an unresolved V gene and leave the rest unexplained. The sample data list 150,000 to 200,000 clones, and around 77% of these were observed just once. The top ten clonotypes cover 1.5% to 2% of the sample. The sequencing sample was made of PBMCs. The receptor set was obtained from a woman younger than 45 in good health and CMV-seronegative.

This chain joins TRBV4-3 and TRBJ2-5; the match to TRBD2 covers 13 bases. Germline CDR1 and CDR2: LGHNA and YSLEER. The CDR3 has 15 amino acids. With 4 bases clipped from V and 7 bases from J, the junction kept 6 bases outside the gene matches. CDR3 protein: CASSLGLAGATTQYF. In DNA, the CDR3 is TGCGCCAGCAGCCTAGGACTAGCGGGAGCGACGACCCAGTACTTC.

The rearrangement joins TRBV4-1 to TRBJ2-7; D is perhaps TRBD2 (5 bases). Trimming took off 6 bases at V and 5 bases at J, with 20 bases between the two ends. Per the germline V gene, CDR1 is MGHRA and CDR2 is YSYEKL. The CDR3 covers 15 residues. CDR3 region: CASRGAHRDGDEQYF. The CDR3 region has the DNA TGCGCCAGCAGGGGTGCCCATCGTGACGGGGACGAGCAGTACTTC.

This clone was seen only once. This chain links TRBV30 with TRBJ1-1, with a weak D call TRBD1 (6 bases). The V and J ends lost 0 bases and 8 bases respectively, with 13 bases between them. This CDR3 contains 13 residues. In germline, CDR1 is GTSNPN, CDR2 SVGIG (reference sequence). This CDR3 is CAWSVKQGDEAFF. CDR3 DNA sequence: TGTGCCTGGAGTGTAAAACAGGGCGACGAAGCTTTCTTT.

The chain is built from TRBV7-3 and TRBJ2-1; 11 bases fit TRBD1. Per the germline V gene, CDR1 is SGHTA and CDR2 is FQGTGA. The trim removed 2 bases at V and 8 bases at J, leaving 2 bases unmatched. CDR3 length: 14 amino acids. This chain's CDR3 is CASSLGTGGDEQFF. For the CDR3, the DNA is TGTGCCAGCAGCTTAGGGACAGGGGGTGATGAGCAGTTCTTC. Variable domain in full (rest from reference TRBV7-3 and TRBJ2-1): GAGVSQTPSNKVTEKGKYVELRCDPISGHTALYWYRQSLGQGPEFLIYFQGTGAADDSGLPNDRFFAVRPEGSVSTLKIQRTERGDSAVYLCASSLGTGGDEQFFGPGTRLTVL.

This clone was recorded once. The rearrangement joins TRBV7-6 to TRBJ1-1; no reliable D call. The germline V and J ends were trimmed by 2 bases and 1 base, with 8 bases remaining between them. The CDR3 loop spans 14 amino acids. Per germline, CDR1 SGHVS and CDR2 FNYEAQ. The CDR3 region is CASSLSPGNTEAFF. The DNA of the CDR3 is TGTGCCAGCAGCTTAAGCCCAGGGAACACTGAAGCTTTCTTT.

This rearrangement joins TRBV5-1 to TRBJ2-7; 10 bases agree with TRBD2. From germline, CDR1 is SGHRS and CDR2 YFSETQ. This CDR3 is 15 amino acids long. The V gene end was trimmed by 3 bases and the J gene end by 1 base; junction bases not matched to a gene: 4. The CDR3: CASSSIAGGSYEQYF. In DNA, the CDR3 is TGCGCCAGCAGCTCGATAGCGGGAGGATCCTACGAGCAGTACTTC. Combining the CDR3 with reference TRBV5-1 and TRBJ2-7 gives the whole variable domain KAGVTQTPRYLIKTRGQQVTLSCSPISGHRSVSWYQQTPGQGLQFLFEYFSETQRNKGNFPGRFSGRQFSNSRSEMNVSTLELGDSALYLCASSSIAGGSYEQYFGPGTRLTVT.

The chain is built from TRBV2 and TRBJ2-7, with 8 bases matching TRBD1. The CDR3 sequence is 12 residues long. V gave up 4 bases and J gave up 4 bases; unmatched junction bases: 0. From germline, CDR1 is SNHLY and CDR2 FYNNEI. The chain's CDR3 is CASSGTGYEQYF. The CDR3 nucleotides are TGTGCCAGCAGTGGGACAGGGTACGAGCAGTACTTC.

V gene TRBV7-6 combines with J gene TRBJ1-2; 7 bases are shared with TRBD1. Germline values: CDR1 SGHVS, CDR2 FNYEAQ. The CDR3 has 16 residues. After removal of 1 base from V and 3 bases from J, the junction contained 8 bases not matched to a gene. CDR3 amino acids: CASSLEMTGQHYGYTF. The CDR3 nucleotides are TGTGCCAGCAGCTTAGAGATGACAGGGCAGCACTATGGCTACACCTTC.

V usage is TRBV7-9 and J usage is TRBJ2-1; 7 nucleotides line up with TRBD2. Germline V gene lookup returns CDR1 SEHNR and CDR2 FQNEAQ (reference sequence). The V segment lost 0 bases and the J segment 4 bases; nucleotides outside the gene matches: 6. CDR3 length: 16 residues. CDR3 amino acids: CASSLALSGEYNEQFF. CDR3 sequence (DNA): TGTGCCAGCAGCTTAGCGCTCAGCGGGGAATACAATGAGCAGTTCTTC.

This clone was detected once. CDR3: CASSRENGPTGYEQYF. The CDR3 region has the DNA TGTGCCAGCTCCCGGGAAAATGGGCCTACAGGGTACGAGCAGTACTTC. The genes are TRBV18 and TRBJ2-5; D may be TRBD1 (6 bases). The DNA end favors TRBJ2-7, so the J call may be wrong. The CDR3 spans 16 residues. Germline V gene sequence: CDR1 KGHSH, CDR2 LQKENI.

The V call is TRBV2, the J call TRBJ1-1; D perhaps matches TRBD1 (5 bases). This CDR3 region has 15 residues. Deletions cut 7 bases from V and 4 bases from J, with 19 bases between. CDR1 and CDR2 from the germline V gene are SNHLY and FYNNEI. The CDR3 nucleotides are TGTGCCAGCATTACCATCGGGGGGATTGTCACTGAAGCTTTCTTT. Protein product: CASITIGGIVTEAFF.

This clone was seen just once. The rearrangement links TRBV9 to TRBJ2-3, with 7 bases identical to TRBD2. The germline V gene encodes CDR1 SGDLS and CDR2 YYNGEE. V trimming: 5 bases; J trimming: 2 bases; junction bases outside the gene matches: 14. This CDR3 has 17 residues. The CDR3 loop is CASRKGDTAGDTDTQYF. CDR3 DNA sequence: TGTGCCAGCAGGAAGGGTGACACGGCGGGAGACACAGATACGCAGTATTTT.

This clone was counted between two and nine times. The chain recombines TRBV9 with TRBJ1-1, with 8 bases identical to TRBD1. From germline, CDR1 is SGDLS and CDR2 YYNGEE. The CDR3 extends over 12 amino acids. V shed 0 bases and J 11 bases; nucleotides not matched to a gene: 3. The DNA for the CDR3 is TGTGCCAGCAGCGTAGTACAGGGGGTGGCTTTCTTT. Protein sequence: CASSVVQGVAFF.

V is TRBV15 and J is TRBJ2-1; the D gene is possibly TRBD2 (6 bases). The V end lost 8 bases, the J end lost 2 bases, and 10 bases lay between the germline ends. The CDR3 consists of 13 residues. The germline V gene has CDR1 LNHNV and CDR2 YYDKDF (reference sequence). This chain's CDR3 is CATGGNTYNEQFF. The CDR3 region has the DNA TGTGCCACCGGAGGGAATACCTACAATGAGCAGTTCTTC.

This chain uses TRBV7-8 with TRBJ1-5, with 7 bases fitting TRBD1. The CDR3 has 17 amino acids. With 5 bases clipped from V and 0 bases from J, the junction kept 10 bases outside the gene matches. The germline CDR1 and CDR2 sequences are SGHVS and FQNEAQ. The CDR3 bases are TGTGCCAGCAGCCGGGACAGATTTCCCAATAGCAATCAGCCCCAGCATTTT. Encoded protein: CASSRDRFPNSNQPQHF.

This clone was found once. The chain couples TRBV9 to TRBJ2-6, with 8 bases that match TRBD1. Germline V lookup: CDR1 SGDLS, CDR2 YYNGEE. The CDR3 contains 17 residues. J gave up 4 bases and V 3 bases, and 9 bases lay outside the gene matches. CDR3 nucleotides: TGTGCCAGCAGCGCCTGGCAGGGGGCGCCCGGGGCCAACGTCCTGACTTTC. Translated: CASSAWQGAPGANVLTF.

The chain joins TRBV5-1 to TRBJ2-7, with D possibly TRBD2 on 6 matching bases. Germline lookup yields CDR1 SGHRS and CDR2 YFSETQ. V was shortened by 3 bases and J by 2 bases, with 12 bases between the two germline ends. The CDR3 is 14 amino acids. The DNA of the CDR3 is TGCGCCAGCAGCTGGGGGGACTTCACCTACGAGCAGTACTTC. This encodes CASSWGDFTYEQYF. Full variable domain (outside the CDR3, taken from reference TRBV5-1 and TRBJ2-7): KAGVTQTPRYLIKTRGQQVTLSCSPISGHRSVSWYQQTPGQGLQFLFEYFSETQRNKGNFPGRFSGRQFSNSRSEMNVSTLELGDSALYLCASSWGDFTYEQYFGPGTRLTVT.

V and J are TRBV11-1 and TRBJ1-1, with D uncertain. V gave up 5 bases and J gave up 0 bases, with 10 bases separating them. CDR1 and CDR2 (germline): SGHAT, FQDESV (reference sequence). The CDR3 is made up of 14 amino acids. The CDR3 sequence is CASSPGLMNTEAFF. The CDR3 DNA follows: TGTGCCAGCAGCCCTGGCCTTATGAACACTGAAGCTTTCTTT.

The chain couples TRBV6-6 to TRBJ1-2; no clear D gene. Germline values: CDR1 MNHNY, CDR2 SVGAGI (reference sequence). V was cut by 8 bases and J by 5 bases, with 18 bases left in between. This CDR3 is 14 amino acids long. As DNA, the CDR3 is TGTGCCAGCCGTGATTCGACCGTCAGGTATGGCTACACCTTC. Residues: CASRDSTVRYGYTF.

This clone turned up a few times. CDR3 DNA: TGTGCCAGCAGTCCCCAGGTCCACTACGAGCAGTACTTC. Amino acids: CASSPQVHYEQYF. This chain links TRBV27 with TRBJ2-7; D unclear. Germline CDR1 MNHEY, CDR2 SMNVEV (reference sequence). This CDR3 contains 13 residues. The V end lost 5 bases, the J end lost 3 bases, and 11 bases lay between the germline ends.

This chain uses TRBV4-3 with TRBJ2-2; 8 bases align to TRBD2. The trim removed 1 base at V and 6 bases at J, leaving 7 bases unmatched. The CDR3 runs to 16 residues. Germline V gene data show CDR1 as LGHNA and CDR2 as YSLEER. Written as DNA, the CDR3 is TGCGCCAGCAGCCAAGGAGGGACTAGACTGGCCGGGGAGCTGTTTTTT. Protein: CASSQGGTRLAGELFF.

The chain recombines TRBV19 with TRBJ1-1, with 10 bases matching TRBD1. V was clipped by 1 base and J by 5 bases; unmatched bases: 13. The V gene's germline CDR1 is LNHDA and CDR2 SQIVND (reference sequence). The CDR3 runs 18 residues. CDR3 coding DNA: TGTGCCAGTAGTATAGTCCCCGGGACAGGGGCCTGGGGTACTGAAGCTTTCTTT. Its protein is CASSIVPGTGAWGTEAFF.

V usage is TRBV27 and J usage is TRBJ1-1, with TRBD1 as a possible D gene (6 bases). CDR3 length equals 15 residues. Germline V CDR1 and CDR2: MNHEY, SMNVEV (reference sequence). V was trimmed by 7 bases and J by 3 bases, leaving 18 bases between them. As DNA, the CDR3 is TGTGCCAGCAAGCCGGGGGGGGCTGGGGACACTGAAGCTTTCTTT. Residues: CASKPGGAGDTEAFF.

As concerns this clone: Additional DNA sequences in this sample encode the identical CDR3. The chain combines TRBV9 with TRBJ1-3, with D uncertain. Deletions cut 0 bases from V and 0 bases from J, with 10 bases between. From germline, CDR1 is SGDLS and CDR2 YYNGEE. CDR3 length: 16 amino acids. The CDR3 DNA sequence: TGTGCCAGCAGCGTAGGCCAGTTATTCTCTGGAAACACCATATATTTT. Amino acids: CASSVGQLFSGNTIYF.

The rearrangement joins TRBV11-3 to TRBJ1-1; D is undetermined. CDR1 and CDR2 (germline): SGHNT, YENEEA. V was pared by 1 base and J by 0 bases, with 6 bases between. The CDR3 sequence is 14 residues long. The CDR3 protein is CASSLGGMNTEAFF. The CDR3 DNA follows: TGTGCCAGCAGCTTAGGAGGAATGAACACTGAAGCTTTCTTT.